This entry describes one TCR beta chain. This clone was detected once. The clone's antigen remains unknown. No much larger clone is present one base from it, and per-base qualities are unavailable. The cohort comprised fewer than 700 healthy bone marrow donors. Cohort members were all nominally healthy when sampled, although unrecorded immune exposures were likely present. The donor was CMV seronegative and was included in the group of several hundred seronegative cohort members. A peripheral blood sample was provided by each donor, and peripheral blood mononuclear cells were used for TCR beta sequencing. The Qiagen DNeasy Blood Extraction Kit was used to extract genomic DNA from the blood cell samples. From the cysteine through the phenylalanine, the CDR3 covers 15 amino acids. CDR3 DNA only is kept here, 45 bases in frame from base 1. CDR1 and CDR2 were assigned from the germline V gene (reference sequence) as LNHNV and YYDKDF. At the junction V is shortened by 0 bases and J by 2 bases; bases outside the gene matches: 1.

The method behind the library was the immunoSEQ multiplex PCR assay. For the multiplex PCR, a mixture combining 60 forward primers for TCR Vbeta segments and 13 reverse primers for TCR Jbeta segments was used. A multiplex PCR assay on genomic DNA amplified the CDR3 region of rearranged TCR beta genes. The amplified TCR beta libraries were sequenced on the Illumina HiSeq System as 87-base-pair reads. The published analysis was carried out like this. In a later analysis, roughly 80 million unique TCR beta chains were counted across the 500 to 700 repertoires, and about 10 million of these chains were shared by at least two donors. A nearest-neighbor algorithm error-corrected the raw reads and collapsed the reads into unique sequences, merging closely related sequences to remove PCR and sequencing errors. CDR3 sequences were aligned to IMGT reference sequences to assign V, D and J gene segments. Each retained sequence needed at least a six-nucleotide match to both a V gene segment and a J gene segment. Rearrangements were classified as productive when the CDR3 lacked stop codons and remained in frame with V and J, and all other rearrangements were classified as non-productive. Following IMGT convention, CDR3 was defined as the stretch from the second conserved V-encoded cysteine up to the conserved J-encoded phenylalanine. The earlier analysis of some 540 of the donors excluded any sequence lacking an unambiguous match to a single V gene segment. An earlier analysis of a few hundred of the donors classified V segments as functional when productive rearrangements were above 56.7% and as segregating when the standard deviation between donors was above 5%. To diagnose cytomegalovirus status from the catalog of TCR beta chain sequences, a statistical classification framework was built. A later analysis assigned V and J genes by comparing TCR nucleotide sequences with IMGT/GENE-DB human TR gene sequences. Using the TCRdist pipeline, a later analysis assigned CDR3 sequences along with most-parsimonious VDJ recombination scenarios. In a later analysis, each TCR beta chain was defined by its CDR3 amino acid sequence together with its V-gene family, and reads without a unique V-gene family were excluded. To address suspected cross-contamination and a sequencing artifact, a later analysis removed some 620 highly shared, low-generation-probability nucleotide sequences. For each public chain, a later analysis derived a clonal expansion index from normalized ranks of inferred template counts within each repertoire. In a later analysis, generation probabilities were computed using a VDJ recombination model fitted to out-of-frame rearrangements, and the results were checked against IGoR. Hypergeometric tests were used in a later analysis to score TCR-TCR, TCR-HLA and TCR-CMV co-occurrence, with a repertoire-size bias correction applied to the TCR pairs. False discovery rates were estimated in a later analysis by permuting HLA or CMV assignments 20 times. In a later analysis, co-occurring TCRs were grouped with DBSCAN, and TCRdist sequence similarity was added when clustering was performed within HLA-allele-positive subsets. For co-occurrence clustering, repertoires with fewer than 30,000 or more than 120,000 public chains were excluded, along with a handful of repertoires with anomalous nucleotide sharing. This immuneACCESS table, as held by TCRdb, lists in-frame sequences with V and J called but not all clones. Of the missing ones, under half trace to an unresolved V gene in checked studies; the others have no known cause. V and J calls and clone size come straight from that table; D and trimming were deduced from the DNA. The sample profile shows 100,000 to 150,000 clones; about four fifths of them were found once. The ten most abundant clones make up 3.6% of the sample.

These data come from a study of cytomegalovirus exposure and HLA in healthy donors (dated by TCRdb to the late 2010s). Looking at the study overall: An earlier analysis of several hundred of the donors reported approximately 270 Gb of sequence data and 117 million unique TCR beta sequences from some 180 million T cells. Roughly 300 gigabases of sequencing data and roughly 81 million unique TCR sequences made up an early release that covered 640 HLA-typed donors. Of the roughly 400 genotyped donors, 75% to 85% were placed in the genetic ancestry cluster associated with self-reported Caucasian donors. The study aimed to test whether signatures of past pathogen exposure could be identified by cataloging public T cell receptors. The study used immunosequencing to profile the T cell repertoires of some 600 subjects and linked those repertoires to cytomegalovirus serostatus. Along with the roughly 670-subject first cohort, a separate validation cohort of 120 different subjects was used. To predict cytomegalovirus infection status, the study brought together high-throughput TCR immunosequencing, statistical association of individual TCRs with disease status, and machine learning. To study patterns of TCR occurrence, a later analysis re-analyzed previously published TCR beta repertoires from 700 or so donors and added high-resolution HLA genotyping. The later analysis used no new phenotypic data to find candidate immune exposures, relying instead on TCR beta sequences and their occurrence across donors. In an earlier analysis of roughly 540 of the donors, high-throughput TCR beta sequencing was used to judge whether each TCR beta V gene segment behaved as functional or pseudogenic. Alongside the repertoire data, information on donor age, sex, ethnicity and CMV serostatus was compiled. A later genetic analysis took genome-wide SNP genotypes for about three fifths of the 666 donors and used that subset as a discovery cohort. All discovery cohort repertoires had been generated on a single sequencing platform. HLA typing covered class I and class II loci at four-digit resolution. The number of donors typed differed by locus, with 629-630 for A, B, C, DRB1 and DQB1, more than 500 for DQA1, nearly 610 for DPA1, and over 400 for DPB1. Roughly 5 DR-DQ haplotypes were handled as single units for association and clustering because linkage in the cohort was strong. On average, roughly 200,000 unique TCR beta nucleotide sequences were sequenced per donor among 398 genotyped donors of the cohort, with roughly 18% of those sequences being non-productive.

Broad study findings and their caveats: Most CMV-associated TCR beta chains appeared to be HLA-restricted in a later analysis, and the HLA associations seemed to be driven largely by CMV exposure. In a later analysis, some 17,000 TCR beta sequences were associated with specific HLA alleles at a false discovery rate of 0.05. The earlier analysis of approximately 540 of the donors excluded over 15 rarely observed V segments, including chromosome 9 orphons, because counts were too low. The classifier was reported to diagnose cytomegalovirus status with high specificity and sensitivity in both the original cohort and the validation cohort. The authors suggested that the approach could potentially be extended to other disease states and immunological phenotypes. A later analysis found that HLA-associated TCR beta chains were more clonally expanded and had lower generation probabilities than equally common non-associated chains. Only TCR beta chains were sequenced in this cohort, and the absence of alpha or paired-chain data limited detectable features. Assigning TCR associations to individual alleles was difficult when HLA alleles, especially DR and DQ, strongly co-occurred. While some public TCRs were present in many individuals, most TCR sequences turned up only very rarely across donors. HLA typing was unavailable for some donors at each locus, so association tests used only the typed subset. In a later genetic analysis, a missense DCLRE1C variant was associated with V-gene and J-gene trimming of TCR beta chains, and the association was replicated in an independent cohort. Linkage disequilibrium might explain the correlated functional status among segregating V segments, but an unknown experimental factor could not be ruled out. Roughly uniform sequencing depth across donors was assumed in presence/absence analyses, although this assumption may not hold. Immune exposure information for the cohort was limited to CMV serostatus. A further reported finding was that TCR beta sequences accurately predicted the HLA-A and HLA-B alleles for most subjects in the first cohort. In a later genetic analysis, fewer N-insertions in productive TCRs were reported among donors in an Asian-associated ancestry cluster than the roughly 640-donor mean. In a later analysis, the rate of TCR association differed among HLA loci, with DRB1 alleles having the most associated TCRs and HLA-C alleles having the fewest. A group of highly shared sequence variants was considered likely to be a technical artifact of the sequencing pipeline. Some IMGT-functional V segments, including TRBV6-2 and TRBV6-3, could not be distinguished by the 87-base-pair reads and were therefore excluded. According to a later analysis, parvovirus B19, influenza, CMV and Epstein-Barr virus appeared linked to several top co-occurrence clusters. The study listed 164 TCR beta chains as associated with cytomegalovirus. In vitro tests confirmed that a few of the cytomegalovirus-associated TCR beta chains recognize cytomegalovirus antigens. Broadly in line with IMGT annotations, most TCR beta V segments showed up in productive rearrangements about 90% or about 30% of the time in an earlier analysis of 587 of the donors.

Sequenced sample: PBMCs. This receptor chain uses TRBV15 and TRBJ1-3; 7 of the junction bases match TRBD1. The sequence was collected from a middle-aged man in good health and CMV-seronegative. The DNA sequence follows: TGTGCCACCAGCAGAGAAGGGGGCCCTGGAAACACCATATATTTT. Its protein is CATSREGGPGNTIYF.